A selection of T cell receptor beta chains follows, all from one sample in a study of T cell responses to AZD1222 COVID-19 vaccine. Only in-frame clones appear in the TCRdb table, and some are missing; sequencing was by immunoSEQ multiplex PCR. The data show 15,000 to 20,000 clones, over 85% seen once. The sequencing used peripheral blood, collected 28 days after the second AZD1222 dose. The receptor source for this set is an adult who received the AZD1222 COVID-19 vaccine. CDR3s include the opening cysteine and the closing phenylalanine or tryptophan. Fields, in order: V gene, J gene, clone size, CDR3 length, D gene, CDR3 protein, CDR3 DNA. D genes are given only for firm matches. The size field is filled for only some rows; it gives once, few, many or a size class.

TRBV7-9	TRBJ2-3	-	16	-	CASSLAGRDGTDTQYF	TGTGCCAGCAGCTTAGCTGGGCGGGATGGCACAGATACGCAGTATTTT
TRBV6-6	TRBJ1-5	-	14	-	CASSFRQISQPQHF	TGTGCCAGCAGTTTCCGACAGATTTCCCAGCCCCAGCATTTT
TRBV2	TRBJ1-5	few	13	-	CASSGEGRQPQHF	TGTGCCAGCAGTGGTGAGGGGCGGCAGCCCCAGCATTTT
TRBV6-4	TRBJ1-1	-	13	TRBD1	CASGQDMNTEAFF	TGTGCCAGCGGACAGGACATGAACACTGAAGCTTTCTTT
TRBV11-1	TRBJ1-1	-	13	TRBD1	CASSRDRGTEAFF	TGTGCCAGCAGCCGGGACAGGGGCACTGAAGCTTTCTTT
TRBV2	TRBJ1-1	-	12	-	CANRGLSPEAFF	TGTGCCAACCGGGGACTGAGCCCTGAAGCTTTCTTT
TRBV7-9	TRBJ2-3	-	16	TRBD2	CASSLGPSGSTDTQYF	TGTGCCAGCAGCTTAGGTCCTAGCGGTAGCACAGATACGCAGTATTTT
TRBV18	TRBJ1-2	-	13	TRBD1	CASSPGQGDGYTF	TGTGCCAGCTCACCAGGACAGGGCGATGGCTACACCTTC
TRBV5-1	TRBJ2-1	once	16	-	CASSLGLRGPYNEQFF	TGCGCCAGCAGCTTGGGTCTCAGGGGACCGTACAATGAGCAGTTCTTC
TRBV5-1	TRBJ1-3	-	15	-	CASSFGRISGNTIYF	TGCGCCAGCAGCTTCGGCAGGATCTCTGGAAACACCATATATTTT
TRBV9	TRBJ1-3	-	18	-	CASSVWDGRSGPGNTIYF	TGTGCCAGCAGCGTATGGGACGGCCGATCAGGTCCCGGAAACACCATATATTTT
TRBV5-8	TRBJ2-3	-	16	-	CASSLEGGTSTDTQYF	TGTGCCAGCAGCTTGGAAGGAGGGACTAGCACAGATACGCAGTATTTT
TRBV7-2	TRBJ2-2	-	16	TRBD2	CASSLSSGSRTGELFF	TGTGCCAGCAGCTTAAGTAGCGGGAGTCGTACCGGGGAGCTGTTTTTT
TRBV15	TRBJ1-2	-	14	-	CATSRAGFNYGYTF	TGTGCCACCAGCAGAGCTGGGTTCAACTATGGCTACACCTTC
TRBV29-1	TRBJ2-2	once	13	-	CSVLGPGTGELFF	TGCAGCGTTTTAGGGCCCGGCACCGGGGAGCTGTTTTTT
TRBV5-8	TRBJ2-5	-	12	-	CASSLVQETQYF	TGTGCCAGCAGCTTGGTACAAGAGACCCAGTACTTC
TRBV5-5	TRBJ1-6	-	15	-	CASSLAEGLNSPLHF	TGTGCCAGCAGCTTGGCAGAGGGTTTAAATTCACCCCTCCACTTT
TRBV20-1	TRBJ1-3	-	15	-	CSASGQGGAGNTIYF	TGCAGTGCTAGTGGTCAGGGTGGGGCTGGAAACACCATATATTTT
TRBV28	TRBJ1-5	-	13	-	CASFAGVHQPQHF	TGTGCCAGCTTCGCCGGGGTTCATCAGCCCCAGCATTTT
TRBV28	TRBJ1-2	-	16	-	CASSSPGAGPSYGYTF	TGTGCCAGCAGTTCCCCAGGGGCGGGGCCATCCTATGGCTACACCTTC
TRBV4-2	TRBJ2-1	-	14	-	CASSQGGGLNEQFF	TGTGCCAGCAGCCAAGGTGGCGGACTCAATGAGCAGTTCTTC
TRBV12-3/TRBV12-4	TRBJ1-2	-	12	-	CASSPWNYGYTF	TGTGCCAGCAGTCCCTGGAACTATGGCTACACCTTC
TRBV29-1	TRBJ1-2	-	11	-	CSVDTGYGYTF	TGCAGCGTTGATACGGGGTATGGCTACACCTTC
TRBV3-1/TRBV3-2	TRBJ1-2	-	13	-	CASSQLQNYGYTF	TGTGCCAGCAGCCAACTTCAGAACTATGGCTACACCTTC
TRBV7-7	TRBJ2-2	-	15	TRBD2	CASSSGLAGTGELFF	TGTGCTAGCAGCTCCGGACTAGCCGGCACCGGGGAGCTGTTTTTT
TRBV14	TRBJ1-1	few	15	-	CASSQNFAVNTEAFF	TGTGCCAGCAGCCAAAACTTTGCAGTGAACACTGAAGCTTTCTTT
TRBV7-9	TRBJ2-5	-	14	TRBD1	CASGVGQGYETQYF	TGTGCCAGCGGGGTGGGACAGGGGTACGAGACCCAGTACTTC
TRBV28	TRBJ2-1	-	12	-	CASSLRWGEQFF	TGTGCCAGCAGCCTCCGGTGGGGTGAGCAGTTCTTC
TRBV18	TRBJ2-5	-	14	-	CASSPSGTAETQYF	TGTGCCAGCTCACCATCTGGTACAGCAGAGACCCAGTACTTC
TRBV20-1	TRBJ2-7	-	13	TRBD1	CSASSGTAYEQYF	TGCAGTGCGAGTTCCGGGACAGCCTACGAGCAGTACTTC
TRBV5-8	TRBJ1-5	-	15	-	CASSLVRVAGQPQHF	TGTGCCAGCAGCTTGGTCAGGGTGGCGGGTCAGCCCCAGCATTTT
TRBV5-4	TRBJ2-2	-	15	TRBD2	CASSYSGRGTGELFF	TGTGCCAGCAGCTATAGCGGGAGAGGGACCGGGGAGCTGTTTTTT
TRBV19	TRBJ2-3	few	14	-	CASSIGRATDTQYF	TGTGCCAGTAGTATTGGACGGGCCACAGATACGCAGTATTTT
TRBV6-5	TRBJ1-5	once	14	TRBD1	CASNSGTGGQPQHF	TGTGCCAGCAATTCCGGGACAGGGGGACAGCCCCAGCATTTT
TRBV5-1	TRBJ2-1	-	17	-	CASSPRTGRSSYNEQFF	TGCGCCAGCAGCCCCAGGACCGGTAGGTCTTCCTACAATGAGCAGTTCTTC
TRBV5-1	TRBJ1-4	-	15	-	CASSLQSGGREKLFF	TGCGCCAGCAGCTTGCAGAGCGGGGGGCGGGAAAAACTGTTTTTT
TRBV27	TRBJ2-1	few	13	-	CASSLARHNEQFF	TGTGCCAGCAGTTTAGCGCGACACAATGAGCAGTTCTTC
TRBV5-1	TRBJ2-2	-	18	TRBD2	CASSSGLRTSGGAGELFF	TGCGCCAGCAGCTCGGGACTGCGGACTAGCGGGGGGGCCGGGGAGCTGTTTTTT
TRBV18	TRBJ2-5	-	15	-	CASSRGPGGEETQYF	TGTGCCAGCTCACGTGGACCAGGGGGGGAAGAGACCCAGTACTTC
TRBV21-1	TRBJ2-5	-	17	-	CASSKAGASPREETQYF	TGTGCCAGCAGCAAAGCGGGGGCTAGCCCTAGAGAAGAGACCCAGTACTTC
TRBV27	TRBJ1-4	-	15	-	CASSYGGETNEKLFF	TGTGCCAGCAGTTATGGGGGGGAAACTAATGAAAAACTGTTTTTT
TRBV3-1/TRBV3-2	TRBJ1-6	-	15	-	CASSLRSGGNSPLHF	TGTGCCAGCAGCTTACGGTCTGGTGGGAATTCACCCCTCCACTTT
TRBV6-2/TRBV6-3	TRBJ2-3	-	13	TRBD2	CASSGTSGVTQYF	TGTGCCAGCAGTGGGACTAGCGGGGTTACGCAGTATTTT
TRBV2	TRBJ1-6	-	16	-	CASSDVSGQGNSPLHF	-